Presented here are 19 T cell receptor beta chains from one specimen sequenced in a study of post-analysis software for immune sequencing data. Included in the TCR beta cDNA libraries were unique molecular identifiers. Each CDR3 protein is one row after TCRdb ran MiXCR on the PCR reads. Of about 770,000 distinct CDR3 sequences listed, roughly 46% are singletons. General study points: Higher frequency in patients than in controls was seen for five TRBV segments, with TRBV5-6, TRBV5-1 and TRBV20-1 among them.

No antigen has been identified for these receptors. Sequencing input: blood. The receptor source for this set is a girl under 18 with multiple sclerosis.

This clonotype was detected once. V and J are TRBV15 and TRBJ2-3; 11 bases are a match to TRBD1. The junction had 4 bases not matched to a gene; V was cut back by 4 bases and J by 4 bases. Per germline, CDR1 LNHNV and CDR2 YYDKDF (reference sequence). CDR3 length: 15 residues. The DNA of the CDR3 is TGTGCCACCAGCACCACGGGACAGGGGGCAGATACGCAGTATTTT. Protein: CATSTTGQGADTQYF.

The chain links TRBV27 to TRBJ1-2; D gene ambiguous. Trimming left V 5 bases short and J 0 bases short, with 13 bases between. CDR3 size: 15 residues. Germline CDR1 is MNHEY and CDR2 is SMNVEV (reference sequence). The CDR3: CASSLTRPPNYGYTF. Written as DNA, the CDR3 is TGTGCCAGCAGTCTAACCCGCCCGCCTAACTATGGCTACACCTTC.

V gene TRBV12-3 or TRBV12-4 combines with J gene TRBJ2-5, with D tentatively TRBD1 (6 bases). V lost 6 bases and J lost 11, with 13 bases in between. The CDR3 consists of 11 residues. CDR3 sequence (DNA): TGTGCCAGCAGCTCACAGGGTGGGCAGTACTTC. Translating it yields CASSSQGGQYF.

This chain links TRBV12-3 or TRBV12-4 with TRBJ1-1, with D possibly being TRBD1 (5 bases). The CDR3 runs to 13 residues. V was pared by 5 bases and J by 6 bases, with 13 bases between. CDR3 loop: CASSTSRVAEAFF. The CDR3 bases are TGTGCCAGCAGTACCTCCAGGGTCGCTGAAGCTTTCTTT.

The chain combines TRBV5-1 with TRBJ1-1; D gene ambiguous. Trimming stripped 4 bases from V and 2 bases from J, with 9 bases between. The CDR3 consists of 13 residues. The germline CDR1 and CDR2 sequences are SGHRS and YFSETQ. CDR3 protein: CASSQEPNTEAFF. The CDR3, as DNA: TGCGCCAGCAGCCAGGAACCCAACACTGAAGCTTTCTTT.

This clonotype was found a few times. The chain is built from TRBV4-1 and TRBJ2-5; D perhaps matches TRBD2 (5 bases). The germline CDR1 and CDR2 sequences are MGHRA and YSYEKL. Trimming cost V 1 base and J 0 bases, with 9 bases left between them. The CDR3 extends over 15 amino acids. CDR3 DNA: TGCGCCAGCAGCCAAGTCCCGGACTACCAAGAGACCCAGTACTTC. Its translation is CASSQVPDYQETQYF.

The chain joins TRBV11-2 to TRBJ1-4; 7 bases are a match to TRBD1. With V trimmed by 5 bases and J by 7 bases, 7 bases remained unmatched. Germline lookup yields CDR1 SGHAT and CDR2 FQNNGV. This CDR3 region has 14 residues. The CDR3 spells CASSLDRVGEKLFF. CDR3 DNA: TGTGCCAGCAGCCTTGACAGGGTTGGTGAAAAACTGTTTTTT.

There are a few counts of this clonotype. This chain links TRBV15 with TRBJ2-1; D is ambiguous. Germline CDR1 reads LNHNV; CDR2 reads YYDKDF (reference sequence). Trimming took 3 bases from V and 4 from J, leaving 10 bases between them. This CDR3 is 14 amino acids long. In nucleotides, the CDR3 is TGTGCCACCAGCAGGGGTTTGGAGTACAATGAGCAGTTCTTC. Translating it yields CATSRGLEYNEQFF.

The genes are TRBV20-1 and TRBJ1-2; D uncertain. The CDR3 extends over 13 amino acids. The V end was cut by 5 bases, the J end by 7 bases, with 17 bases between. The V gene's germline CDR1 is DFQATT and CDR2 SNEGSKA (reference sequence). The CDR3 coding sequence is TGCAGTGCTGGACTCAACCGCCTTCCTGGCTACACCTTC. Its translation is CSAGLNRLPGYTF.

The gene calls are TRBV5-1 and TRBJ2-1, with 11 bases that match TRBD2. Trimming took 4 bases from V and 10 from J; bases not matched to a gene: 10. Germline lookup yields CDR1 SGHRS and CDR2 YFSETQ. There are 15 residues in the CDR3. CDR3 in DNA: TGCGCCAGCAGCAGCGGACTAGCGGGTCCGGTCGAGCAGTTCTTC. This translates into CASSSGLAGPVEQFF.

The gene calls are TRBV20-1 and TRBJ2-7; tentatively, D is TRBD2 (6 bases). Trimming removed 6 bases from V and 2 bases from J, with 20 bases in between. CDR1 and CDR2 (germline): DFQATT, SNEGSKA (reference sequence). This CDR3 comprises 15 residues. The CDR3 DNA follows: TGCAGTGCCGCCGTTGGACTATCTCTTACCTACGAGCAGTACTTC. Translating gives CSAAVGLSLTYEQYF.

The chain joins TRBV6-6 to TRBJ1-2, with D hard to call. Germline CDR1 and CDR2: MNHNY and SVGAGI (reference sequence). The CDR3 consists of 14 residues. V was trimmed by 0 bases and J by 3 bases, leaving 8 bases between them. CDR3: CASSYSSGYYGYTF. The CDR3 nucleotides read TGTGCCAGCAGTTACTCGTCCGGGTACTATGGCTACACCTTC.

The chain recombines TRBV4-3 with TRBJ2-5; 9 bases agree with TRBD2. Germline V gene lookup returns CDR1 LGHNA and CDR2 YSLEER. After removal of 6 bases from V and 2 bases from J, the junction contained 10 bases not matched to a gene. The CDR3 contains 16 residues. CDR3 bases: TGCGCCAGCAGTCCTCTATCGACTAGCGGACAAGAGACCCAGTACTTC. Its protein is CASSPLSTSGQETQYF.

This chain connects TRBV5-1 to TRBJ2-1; 7 bases are shared with TRBD2. Germline assignment: CDR1 SGHRS and CDR2 YFSETQ. CDR3 size: 15 residues. V was clipped by 6 bases and J by 9 bases; unmatched bases: 15. The CDR3, as DNA: TGCGCCAGCACCCTCCGGGACTACCGTTTGAGTGAGCAGTTCTTC. Translating gives CASTLRDYRLSEQFF.

The chain joins TRBV20-1 to TRBJ2-1, with 8 bases that match TRBD2. The trim removed 2 bases at V and 8 bases at J, leaving 17 bases unmatched. Germline assignment: CDR1 DFQATT and CDR2 SNEGSKA (reference sequence). The CDR3 is made up of 17 amino acids. CDR3 protein: CSARLLLAGGPSYEQFF. CDR3 bases: TGCAGTGCTAGACTCCTCTTGGCGGGAGGCCCTAGTTATGAGCAGTTCTTC.

This clonotype was seen a handful of times. This rearrangement joins TRBV27 to TRBJ2-7; 9 bases line up with TRBD1. J was trimmed by 5 bases and V by 6 bases; bases with no gene match: 14. The germline CDR1 and CDR2 sequences are MNHEY and SMNVEV (reference sequence). The CDR3 has 16 residues. The DNA of the CDR3 is TGTGCCAGCAGAACAACAGGGGGCCGAGTTCGTGACGAGCAGTACTTC. Residues: CASRTTGGRVRDEQYF.

V is TRBV27 and J is TRBJ2-5, with 11 bases that match TRBD1. Trimming at V came to 4 bases and at J to 11 bases, leaving 15 bases not matched to a gene. This CDR3 comprises 16 residues. CDR1 and CDR2 from the germline V gene are MNHEY and SMNVEV (reference sequence). The CDR3 sequence: CASSSRDRGYGVGQYF. CDR3 sequence (DNA): TGTGCCAGCAGTTCCCGGGACAGGGGGTATGGAGTGGGGCAGTACTTC.

This sequence joins TRBV20-1 and TRBJ2-7, with 7 bases fitting TRBD2. The germline gives CDR1 DFQATT, CDR2 SNEGSKA (reference sequence). V gave up 3 bases and J gave up 6 bases; unmatched junction bases: 17. There are 16 residues in the CDR3. CDR3 residues: CSASNLYSAGTPEQYF. The CDR3 DNA reads TGCAGTGCTAGTAATCTTTATTCAGCGGGAACGCCCGAGCAGTACTTC.

The rearrangement links TRBV14 to TRBJ2-7; TRBD1 agrees at 7 bases. Germline-derived CDR1 and CDR2 are SGHDN and FVKESK. Losses at the gene ends were 0 bases for V and 9 bases for J; bases not matched to a gene: 5. This CDR3 region has 13 residues. CDR3: CASSQDRQGRQYF. The CDR3 DNA sequence: TGTGCCAGCAGCCAAGATCGACAGGGCCGGCAGTACTTC.